The entry below describes one T cell receptor (beta chain). This record belongs to a study of blood T cell repertoires in COVID-19. Background on the study: The samples span acute and convalescent COVID-19 from the United States, Italy and Spain. In each case, the material was cDNA or gDNA derived from T cells, B-cell-depleted T cells, or PBMCs.

The V end lost 9 bases, the J end lost 8 bases, and 25 bases lay between the germline ends. CDR1 is LNHDA and CDR2 is SQIVND in the germline V gene (reference sequence). The CDR3 has 15 residues. Per the study methods: Nucleated cell number was recorded as an estimate derived from reference gene primer amplification. TCRdb's copy holds only in-frame clones and misses some; the assay was immunoSEQ multiplex PCR. Clonal size and the V and J genes are those of that table, whereas D and trimming came from the DNA. The sample lists approximately 72,000 clones, around nine tenths occurring once. The sample taken for sequencing was peripheral blood. The sequence was collected from an older woman with acute or convalescent COVID-19. The chain recombines TRBV19 with TRBJ1-2; a possible D gene is TRBD1 (5 bases). The chain's CDR3 is CASQWTGVVLGGYTF. The CDR3, as DNA: TGTGCCAGCCAGTGGACGGGGGTCGTCCTCGGCGGCTACACCTTC.